The source of this T cell receptor beta chain is a study of T cell repertoires in cytomegalovirus infection. In the study overall: Based on public TCR beta signatures, there were indications of CMV infection and of a matching HLA type. Study-wide results and caveats: Totalled public TCR beta family frequency picked out people who carried CMV plus the relevant HLA. Clonotype analysis showed dominance of the ex vivo response by HLA-C-restricted CMV-specific TCR beta clonotypes.

The CDR3 is made up of 13 amino acids. V shed 10 bases and J shed 5 bases, with 18 bases lying between them. Per the germline V gene, CDR1 is ENHRY and CDR2 is SYGVKD. On this clonotype: The target antigen is unknown.

TCRdb re-called the reads through MiXCR, storing one row per CDR3 protein. The sample has about 920,000 distinct CDR3 sequences, about a third seen once. This TCR was recovered from a human donor in good health (CMV status not recorded). Some clones in this sample may be carry-over from other donors' samples. Specimen: cultured CD8+ T cells from PBMCs, collected from culture after CMV antigen stimulation. This rearrangement joins TRBV10-3 to TRBJ2-7; D is possibly TRBD2 (6 bases). The chain's CDR3 is CATLGGVDNEQYF. CDR3 nucleotides: TGTGCCACGCTGGGCGGGGTGGACAACGAGCAGTACTTC.